The rows below give T cell receptor beta chains drawn from one sample of a study of blood T cell repertoires in COVID-19. Clones were read by immunoSEQ multiplex PCR, and TCRdb kept only the in-frame ones, dropping some. The sample shows around 190,000 clones, about 86% of them seen only once. Sequences were obtained from peripheral blood. The receptors here all came from a man aged 45 to 65 with active or convalescent COVID-19. Each CDR3 is given with its conserved first and last residue. The order of the fields is clone size, J gene, V gene, CDR3 protein. A clone size is listed for some rows: how often the clone was seen (once, few, many), or a class if it is expanded.

>once|TRBJ2-3|TRBV4-1
CASSQVTSGTDTQYF
>NA|TRBJ2-7|TRBV2
CAIGTGGLEQYF
>NA|TRBJ2-2|TRBV19
CASSLRVEHVNTGELFF
>NA|TRBJ2-7|TRBV5-6
CASSHRSTGDKSYEQYF
>NA|TRBJ1-1|TRBV12-3/TRBV12-4
CASSLGQSEAFF
>once|TRBJ1-2|TRBV4-3
CASSQAPALGGDYGYTF
>NA|TRBJ2-1|TRBV30
CAWSRLAGGPYNEQFF
>NA|TRBJ1-1|TRBV18
CASSPRQGAPEAFF
>NA|TRBJ2-5|TRBV10-3
CAISETRQETQYF
>NA|TRBJ1-4|TRBV30
CAWRGGFSTNEKLFF
>NA|TRBJ2-7|TRBV6-5
CASRSQGVGLDEQYF
>NA|TRBJ1-5|TRBV10-3
CAIGTGLDQPQHF
>NA|TRBJ2-7|TRBV12-3/TRBV12-4
CASSSSGSYEQYF
>NA|TRBJ2-7|TRBV12-5
CASGLVYGQGVYEQYF
>NA|TRBJ2-3|TRBV25-1
CASSDTIAGESDTQYF
>NA|TRBJ1-1|TRBV19
CASSKTGLNTEAFF
>once|TRBJ1-2|TRBV3-1/TRBV3-2
CASSQVGGYYGYTF
>once|TRBJ2-3|TRBV5-5
CASSLPSGKTTDTQYF
>NA|TRBJ2-1|TRBV5-1
CASSLLISSGRFNEQFF
>NA|TRBJ1-5|TRBV6-1
CASSEQGNQPQHF
>NA|TRBJ1-1|TRBV12-3/TRBV12-4
CASSGGMNTEAFF
>NA|TRBJ1-2|TRBV28
CARPVGGGGARDYGYTF
>NA|TRBJ2-2|TRBV28
CASGDSPRGPGELFF
>NA|TRBJ2-7|TRBV6-5
CASSPLAGVPYEQYF
>NA|TRBJ1-1|TRBV7-9
CASSLQGATEAFF
>NA|TRBJ1-5|TRBV19
CASSIERPRGNNQPQHF
>NA|TRBJ1-6|TRBV19
CASTTVDNSPLHF
>NA|TRBJ1-2|TRBV5-1
CASSPIQGAAYGYTF
>NA|TRBJ1-2|TRBV19
CASTTGLGFYGYTF
>NA|TRBJ2-7|TRBV21-1
CASSRWGDRGFYEQYF
>few|TRBJ2-7|TRBV7-2
CASSLLAQSSYEQYF
>NA|TRBJ2-5|TRBV24-1
CATAGGAGRETQYF
>NA|TRBJ1-6|TRBV5-6
CASSLGWTGGSPLHF
>many|TRBJ2-7|TRBV11-2
CASSPLAGVVYEQYF
>NA|TRBJ1-2|TRBV24-1
CATSDSGQSYGYTF
>NA|TRBJ1-1|TRBV11-1
CASRAEVDTEAFF
>NA|TRBJ1-2|TRBV24-1
CATSDSGRVYGYTF
>once|TRBJ2-2|TRBV7-9
CASSSRTGGELFF
>once|TRBJ2-7|TRBV2
CASSSGRAVEQYF
>NA|TRBJ1-4|TRBV28
CASRGQGNEKLFF